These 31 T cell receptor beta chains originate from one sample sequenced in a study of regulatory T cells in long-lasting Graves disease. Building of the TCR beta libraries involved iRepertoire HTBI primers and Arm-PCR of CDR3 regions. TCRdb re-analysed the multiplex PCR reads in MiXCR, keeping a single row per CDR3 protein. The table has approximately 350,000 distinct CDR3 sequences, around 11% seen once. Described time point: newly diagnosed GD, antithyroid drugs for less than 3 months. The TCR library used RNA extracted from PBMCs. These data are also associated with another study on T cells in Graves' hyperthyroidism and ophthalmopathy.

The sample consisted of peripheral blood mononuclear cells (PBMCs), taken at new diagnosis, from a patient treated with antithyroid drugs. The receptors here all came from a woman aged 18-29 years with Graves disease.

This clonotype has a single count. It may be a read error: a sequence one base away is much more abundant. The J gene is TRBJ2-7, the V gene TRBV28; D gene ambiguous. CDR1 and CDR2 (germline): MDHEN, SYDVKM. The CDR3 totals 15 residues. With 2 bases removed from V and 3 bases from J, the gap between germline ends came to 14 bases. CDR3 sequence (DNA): TGTGCCAGCAGTTTAGCCAGCGCTGAGGACTACGAGCAGTACGTC. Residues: CASSLASAEDYEQYV.

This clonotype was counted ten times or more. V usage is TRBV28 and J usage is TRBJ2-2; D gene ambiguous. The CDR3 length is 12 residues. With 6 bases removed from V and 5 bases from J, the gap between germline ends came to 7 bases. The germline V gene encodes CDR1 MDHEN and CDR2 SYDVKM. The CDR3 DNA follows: TGTGCCAGCAGCTTTGGAACCGGGGAGCTGTTTTTT. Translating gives CASSFGTGELFF.

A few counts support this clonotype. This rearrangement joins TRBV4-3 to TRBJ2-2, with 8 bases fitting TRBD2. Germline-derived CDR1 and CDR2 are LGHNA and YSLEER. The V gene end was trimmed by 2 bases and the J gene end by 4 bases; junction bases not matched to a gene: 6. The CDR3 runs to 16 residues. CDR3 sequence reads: CASSQLTSGPTGELFF. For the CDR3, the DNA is TGCGCCAGCAGCCAACTTACTAGCGGACCCACCGGGGAGCTGTTTTTT.

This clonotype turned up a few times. CDR3 in amino acids: CASSLTRTGSSFKYNNQPQHF. DNA of the CDR3: TGTGCCAGCAGCTTAACTAGGACAGGGAGTTCTTTTAAATATAACAATCAGCCCCAGCATTTT. This chain links TRBV7-3 with TRBJ1-5, with 8 bases aligning to TRBD1. The CDR3 has 21 amino acids. Germline V gene lookup returns CDR1 SGHTA and CDR2 FQGTGA. V trimming: 0 bases; J trimming: 3 bases; junction bases outside the gene matches: 19.

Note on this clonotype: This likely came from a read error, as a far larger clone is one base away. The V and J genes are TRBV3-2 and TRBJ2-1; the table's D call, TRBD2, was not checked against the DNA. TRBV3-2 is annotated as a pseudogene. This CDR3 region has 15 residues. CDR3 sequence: CASRQAHPPLDEQFF. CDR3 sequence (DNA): TGTGCCAGCCGCCAGGCCCATCCGCCTTTGGATGAGCAGTTCTTC.

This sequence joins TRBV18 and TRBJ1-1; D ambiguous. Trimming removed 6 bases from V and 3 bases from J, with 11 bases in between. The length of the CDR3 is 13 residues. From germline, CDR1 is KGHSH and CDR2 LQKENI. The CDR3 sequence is CASSIHWDTEAFF. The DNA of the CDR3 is TGTGCCAGCTCGATCCACTGGGACACTGAAGCTTTCTTT.

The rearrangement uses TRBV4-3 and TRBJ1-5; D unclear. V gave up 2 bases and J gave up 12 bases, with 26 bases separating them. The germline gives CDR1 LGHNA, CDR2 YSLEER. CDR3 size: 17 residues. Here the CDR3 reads CASSQSSRRGTFSGQHF. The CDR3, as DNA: TGCGCCAGCAGCCAATCATCAAGACGGGGTACTTTCTCGGGCCAGCATTTT.

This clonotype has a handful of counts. This CDR3 is CSVELLFAGTGDKYF. The CDR3 region has the DNA TGCAGCGTTGAACTCCTCTTTGCCGGGACAGGGGATAAGTATTTT. The chain is built from TRBV29-1 and TRBJ2-3; 10 positions agree with TRBD1. Germline V gene data show CDR1 as SQVTM and CDR2 as ANQGSEA. V was clipped by 2 bases and J by 13 bases; unmatched bases: 15. This CDR3 is 15 amino acids long.

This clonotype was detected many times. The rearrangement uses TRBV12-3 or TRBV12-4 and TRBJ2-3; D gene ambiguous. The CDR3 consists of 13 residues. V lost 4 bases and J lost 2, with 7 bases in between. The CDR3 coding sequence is TGTGCCAGCAGTTACACGGACACAGATACGCAGTATTTT. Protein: CASSYTDTDTQYF.

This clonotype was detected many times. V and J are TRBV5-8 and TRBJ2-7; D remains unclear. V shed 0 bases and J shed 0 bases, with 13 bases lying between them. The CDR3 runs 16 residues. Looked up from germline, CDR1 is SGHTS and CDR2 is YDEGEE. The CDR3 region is CASSLGTAYNSYEQYV. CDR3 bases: TGTGCCAGCAGCTTGGGTACAGCCTACAACTCCTACGAGCAGTACGTC.

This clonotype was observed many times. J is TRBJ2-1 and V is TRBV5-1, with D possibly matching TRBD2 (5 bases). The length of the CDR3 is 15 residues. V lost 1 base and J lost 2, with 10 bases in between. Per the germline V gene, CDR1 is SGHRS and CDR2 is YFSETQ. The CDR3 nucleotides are TGCGCCAGCAGCTTGTATCGGGGTGCCTACAATGAGCAGTTCTTC. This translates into CASSLYRGAYNEQFF.

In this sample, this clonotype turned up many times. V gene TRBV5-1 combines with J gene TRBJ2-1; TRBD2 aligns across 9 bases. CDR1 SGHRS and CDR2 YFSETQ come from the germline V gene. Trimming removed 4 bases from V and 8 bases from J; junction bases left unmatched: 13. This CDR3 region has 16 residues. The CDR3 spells CASSPNPSGIGYEQFF. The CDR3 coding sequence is TGCGCCAGCAGCCCGAACCCTAGCGGGATAGGCTATGAGCAGTTCTTC.

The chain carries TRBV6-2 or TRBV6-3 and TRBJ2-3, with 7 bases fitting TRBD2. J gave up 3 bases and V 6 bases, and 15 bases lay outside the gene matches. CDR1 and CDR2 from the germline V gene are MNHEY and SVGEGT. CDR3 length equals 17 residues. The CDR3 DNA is TGTGCCAGCAGCCCTTATTCGAGCGGGACGGGGACAGATACGCAGTATTTT. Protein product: CASSPYSSGTGTDTQYF.

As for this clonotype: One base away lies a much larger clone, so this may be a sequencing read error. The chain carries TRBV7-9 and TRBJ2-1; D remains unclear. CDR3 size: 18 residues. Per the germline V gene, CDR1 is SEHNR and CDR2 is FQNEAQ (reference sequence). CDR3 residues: CASSDALGHPSSYNEQSF. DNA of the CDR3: TGTGCCAGCAGCGACGCTCTGGGCCATCCAAGCTCCTACAATGAGCAGTCCTTC. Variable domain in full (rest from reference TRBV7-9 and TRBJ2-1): DTGVSQNPRHKITKRGQNVTFRCDPISEHNRLYWYRQTLGQGPEFLTYFQNEAQLEKSRLLSDRFSAERPKGSFSTLEIQRTEQGDSAMYLCASSDALGHPSSYNEQSFGPGTRLTVL.

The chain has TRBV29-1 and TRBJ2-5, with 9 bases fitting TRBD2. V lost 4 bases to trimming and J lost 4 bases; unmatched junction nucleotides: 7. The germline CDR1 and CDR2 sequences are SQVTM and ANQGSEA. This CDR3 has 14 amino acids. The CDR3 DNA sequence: TGCAGCGTTGTGTTAGCGGGGGTGCCAGAGACCCAGTACTTC. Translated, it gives CSVVLAGVPETQYF.

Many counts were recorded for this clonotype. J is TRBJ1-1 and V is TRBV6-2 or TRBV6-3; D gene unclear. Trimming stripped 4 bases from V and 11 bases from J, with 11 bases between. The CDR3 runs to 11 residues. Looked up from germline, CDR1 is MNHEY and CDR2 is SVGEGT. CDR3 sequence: CASSFAEAAFF. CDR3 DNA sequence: TGTGCCAGCAGTTTCGCGGAGGCGGCTTTCTTT.

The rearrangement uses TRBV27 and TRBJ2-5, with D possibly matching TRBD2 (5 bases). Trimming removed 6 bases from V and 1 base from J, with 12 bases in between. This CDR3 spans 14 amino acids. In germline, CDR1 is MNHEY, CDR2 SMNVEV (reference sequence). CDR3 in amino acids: CASRPLGVQETQYF. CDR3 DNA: TGTGCCAGCAGACCCCTCGGGGTCCAAGAGACCCAGTACTTC.

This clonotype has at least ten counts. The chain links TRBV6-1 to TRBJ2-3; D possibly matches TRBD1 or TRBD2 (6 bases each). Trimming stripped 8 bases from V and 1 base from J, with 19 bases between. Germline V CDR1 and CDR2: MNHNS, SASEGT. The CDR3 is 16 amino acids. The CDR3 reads CASYDRGRAGTDTQYF. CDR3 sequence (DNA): TGTGCCAGCTACGACCGGGGGCGGGCTGGCACAGATACGCAGTATTTT.

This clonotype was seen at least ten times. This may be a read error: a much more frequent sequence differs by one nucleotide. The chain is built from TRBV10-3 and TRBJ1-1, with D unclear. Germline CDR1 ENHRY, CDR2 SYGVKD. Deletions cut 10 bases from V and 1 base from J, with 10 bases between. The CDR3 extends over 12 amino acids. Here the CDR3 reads CASGRPNTEAFF. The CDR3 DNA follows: TGTGCCAGCGGACGGCCGAACACTGAAGCTTTCTTT.

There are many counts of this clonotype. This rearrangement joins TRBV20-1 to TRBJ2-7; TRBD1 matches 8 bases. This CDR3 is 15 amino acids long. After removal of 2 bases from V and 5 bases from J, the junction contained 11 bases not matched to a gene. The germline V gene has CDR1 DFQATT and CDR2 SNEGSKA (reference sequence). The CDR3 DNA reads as TGCAGTGCTAGACGAGGAAGCGCAGGGGGCCACGAGCAGTACTTC. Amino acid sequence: CSARRGSAGGHEQYF.

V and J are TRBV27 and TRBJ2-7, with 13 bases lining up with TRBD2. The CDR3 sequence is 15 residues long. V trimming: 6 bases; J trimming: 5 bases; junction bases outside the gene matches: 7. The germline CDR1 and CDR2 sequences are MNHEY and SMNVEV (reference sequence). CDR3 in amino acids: CASRPPGLAGNEQYF. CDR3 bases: TGTGCCAGCAGACCGCCGGGACTAGCGGGGAACGAGCAGTACTTC.

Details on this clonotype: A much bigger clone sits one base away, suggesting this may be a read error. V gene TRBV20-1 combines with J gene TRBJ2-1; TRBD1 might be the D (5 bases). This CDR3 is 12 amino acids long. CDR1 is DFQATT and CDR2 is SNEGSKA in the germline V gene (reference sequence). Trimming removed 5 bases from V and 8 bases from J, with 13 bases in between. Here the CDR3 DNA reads TGCAGTGCTGGGGCTAATCTTGATGAGCAGTTCTTC. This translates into CSAGANLDEQFF.

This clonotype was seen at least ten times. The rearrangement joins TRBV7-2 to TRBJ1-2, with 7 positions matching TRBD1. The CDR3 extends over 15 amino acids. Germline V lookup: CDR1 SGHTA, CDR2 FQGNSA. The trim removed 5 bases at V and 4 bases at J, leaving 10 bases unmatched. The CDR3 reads CASSTAGQALYGYTF. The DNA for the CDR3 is TGTGCCAGCAGCACAGCAGGACAGGCCCTCTATGGCTACACCTTC. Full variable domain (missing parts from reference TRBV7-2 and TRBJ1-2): GAGVSQSPSNKVTEKGKDVELRCDPISGHTALYWYRQSLGQGLEFLIYFQGNSAPDKSGLPSDRFSAERTGGSVSTLTIQRTQQEDSAVYLCASSTAGQALYGYTFGSGTRLTVV.

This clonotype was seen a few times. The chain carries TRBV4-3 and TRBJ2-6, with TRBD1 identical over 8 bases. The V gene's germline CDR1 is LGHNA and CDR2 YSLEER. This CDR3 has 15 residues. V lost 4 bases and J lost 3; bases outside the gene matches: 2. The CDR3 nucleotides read TGCGCCAGCAGCCTGACAGGGGTTGGGGCCAACGTCCTGACTTTC. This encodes CASSLTGVGANVLTF.

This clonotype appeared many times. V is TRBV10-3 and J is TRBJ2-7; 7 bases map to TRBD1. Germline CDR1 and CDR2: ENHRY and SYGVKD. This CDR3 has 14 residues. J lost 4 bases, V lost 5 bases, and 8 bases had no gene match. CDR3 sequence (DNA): TGTGCCATCAGTATCGGACAGGAATTTTACGAGCAGTACTTC. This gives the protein CAISIGQEFYEQYF.

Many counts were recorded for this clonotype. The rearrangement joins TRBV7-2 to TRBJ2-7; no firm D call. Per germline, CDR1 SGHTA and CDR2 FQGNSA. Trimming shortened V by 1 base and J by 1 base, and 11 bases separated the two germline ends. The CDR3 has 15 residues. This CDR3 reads CASSLGFKESYEQYV. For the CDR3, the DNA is TGTGCCAGCAGCTTAGGGTTTAAAGAGTCCTACGAGCAGTACGTC.

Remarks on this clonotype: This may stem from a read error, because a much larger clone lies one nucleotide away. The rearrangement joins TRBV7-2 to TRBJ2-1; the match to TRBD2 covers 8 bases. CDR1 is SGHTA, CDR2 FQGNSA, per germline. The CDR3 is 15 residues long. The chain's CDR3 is CAGSKPGLGSLEQFF. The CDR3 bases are TGTGCCGGCAGCAAACCGGGACTAGGGAGTTTAGAGCAGTTCTTC.

The CDR3 DNA sequence: TGTGCCAGCAGCTTAGGACGGGGGCCGTTGACTGAAGCTTTCTTT. Encoded protein: CASSLGRGPLTEAFF. This chain joins TRBV7-9 and TRBJ1-1; D might be TRBD1 (6 bases). V was shortened by 1 base and J by 5 bases, with 14 bases between the two germline ends. The germline V gene encodes CDR1 SEHNR and CDR2 FQNEAQ (reference sequence). CDR3 length: 15 residues.

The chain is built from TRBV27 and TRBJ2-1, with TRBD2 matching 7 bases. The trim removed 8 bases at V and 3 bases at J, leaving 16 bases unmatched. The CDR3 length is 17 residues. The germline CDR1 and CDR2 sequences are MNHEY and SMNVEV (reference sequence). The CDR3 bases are TGTGCCAGCCGCCGGGACTACCGCTTCCTCTACTACAATGAGCAGTTCTTC. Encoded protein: CASRRDYRFLYYNEQFF.

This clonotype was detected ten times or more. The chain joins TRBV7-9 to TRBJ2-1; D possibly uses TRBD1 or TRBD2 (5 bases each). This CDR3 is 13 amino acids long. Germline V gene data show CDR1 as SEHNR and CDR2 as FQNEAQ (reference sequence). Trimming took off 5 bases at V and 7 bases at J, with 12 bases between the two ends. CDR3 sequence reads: CASSGGRWNEQFF. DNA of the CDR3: TGTGCCAGCAGCGGGGGTCGGTGGAATGAGCAGTTCTTC.

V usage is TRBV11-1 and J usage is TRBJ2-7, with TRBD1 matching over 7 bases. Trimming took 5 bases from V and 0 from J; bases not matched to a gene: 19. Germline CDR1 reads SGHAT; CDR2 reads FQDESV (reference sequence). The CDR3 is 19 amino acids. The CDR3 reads CASSRTYATGTASSYEQYF. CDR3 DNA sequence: TGTGCCAGCAGCCGAACTTACGCCACCGGGACAGCAAGCTCCTACGAGCAGTACTTC.